The rows below give T cell receptor beta chains drawn from one sample of a study of CD8+ T cells in alopecia areata. Data came from immunoSEQ multiplex PCR; TCRdb stores just in-frame clones and leaves some out. Among under 250,000 clones listed, more than 60% were seen once. Sample: CD4+ T cells sorted from blood, taken around week 44, from a patient treated with tofacitinib. These receptor sequences come from a human donor with alopecia areata. Each CDR3 is given with its conserved first and last residue. A D gene is named only where the DNA matches it firmly. Some rows mark clone size as missing; the rest say once, few, many or name a class of expanded clone.

V	size	J	D	DNA	CDR3
TRBV6-5	.	TRBJ1-2	TRBD1	TGTGCCAGCAGATCACAGGACAGGGGGGTGGATGGCTACACCTTC	CASRSQDRGVDGYTF
TRBV29-1	.	TRBJ2-7	.	TGCAGCGTGCGGGCCGTCTCCTACGAGCAGTACTTC	CSVRAVSYEQYF
TRBV5-1	few	TRBJ1-2	TRBD1	TGCGCCAGCAGCCTCGACAGGGACTATGGCTACACCTTC	CASSLDRDYGYTF
TRBV5-6	few	TRBJ2-7	.	TGTGCCAGCAGCTTCTATACAGCCGAGCAGTACTTC	CASSFYTAEQYF
TRBV4-3	.	TRBJ2-3	TRBD2	TGCGCCAGCAGCCAAGTCGGGGGGGCCACAGATACGCAGTATTTT	CASSQVGGATDTQYF
TRBV7-2	.	TRBJ2-1	.	TGTGCCAGCAAGTCTGGCCCCAATGAGCAGTTCTTC	CASKSGPNEQFF
TRBV28	few	TRBJ2-5	.	TGTGCCAGCAGTTTATTTGGCCAGGGCATAAAGACCCAGTACTTC	CASSLFGQGIKTQYF
TRBV28	.	TRBJ1-5	.	TGTGCCAGCGCGGGGGAACGAGGTCAGCCCCAGCATTTT	CASAGERGQPQHF
TRBV5-1	once	TRBJ2-1	TRBD1	TGCGCCAGCAGCCCCGACAGGGGGCGGGGGGAGCAGTTCTTC	CASSPDRGRGEQFF
TRBV7-2	once	TRBJ2-1	TRBD1	TGTGCCAGCAGCGTGACAGGGGGCGGTGAGCAGTTCTTC	CASSVTGGGEQFF
TRBV5-1	.	TRBJ2-7	.	TGCGCCAGCAGCTTGGATGAGGGTATTCCCTCCTACGAGCAGTACTTC	CASSLDEGIPSYEQYF
TRBV10-3	.	TRBJ2-3	.	TGTGCCATCAGTGAATCCTCGTCCGTGGGAGATACGCAGTATTTT	CAISESSSVGDTQYF
TRBV7-6	.	TRBJ1-2	TRBD1	TGTGCCAGCAGCTTAGGAGGGGGCGATGGCTACACCTTC	CASSLGGGDGYTF
TRBV7-3	few	TRBJ2-2	.	TGTGCCAGCAGCTTGTCCCGGGCGAACACCGGGGAGCTGTTTTTT	CASSLSRANTGELFF
TRBV29-1	.	TRBJ1-5	.	TGCAGCGCCGGAGACAGGATCAATCAGCCCCAGCATTTT	CSAGDRINQPQHF
TRBV5-1	few	TRBJ2-3	.	TGCGCCAGCAGCTCGTGGGACTCCACAGATACGCAGTATTTT	CASSSWDSTDTQYF
TRBV11-3	.	TRBJ2-5	TRBD2	TGTGCCAGCAGCGCAGGGACTAGCGGGGGGGCCGTGGAGACCCAGTACTTC	CASSAGTSGGAVETQYF
TRBV11-2	few	TRBJ2-5	.	TGTGCCAGCACGGGCATCACCCCAGAGACCCAGTACTTC	CASTGITPETQYF
TRBV27	.	TRBJ1-1	.	TGTGCCAGCATGGGCCAGCTGAACACTGAAGCTTTCTTT	CASMGQLNTEAFF
TRBV30	.	TRBJ2-7	.	TGTGCCTGGAGTGTCAGGGGATACGAGCAGTACTTC	CAWSVRGYEQYF
TRBV18	.	TRBJ2-3	.	TGTGCCAGCTCACCGGTTGCAGATACGCAGTATTTT	CASSPVADTQYF
TRBV9	few	TRBJ1-1	.	TGTGCCAGCAGCGTTACACTGAACACTGAAGCTTTCTTT	CASSVTLNTEAFF
TRBV14	.	TRBJ2-5	TRBD2	TGTGCCAGCAGCCCCGTTCTAGCGGGGGTTGAGACCCAGTACTTC	CASSPVLAGVETQYF
TRBV9	.	TRBJ2-5	.	TGTGCCAGCAGCGTAGGGTCAGACCAAGAGACCCAGTACTTC	CASSVGSDQETQYF
TRBV25-1	.	TRBJ1-6	.	TGTGCCAGCAGTGAATTCGAAGCGGCTAATTCACCCCTCCACTTT	CASSEFEAANSPLHF
TRBV20-1	.	TRBJ2-1	.	TGCAGTGCTAGAGATCCACCCGAGCAGTTCTTC	CSARDPPEQFF
TRBV29-1	.	TRBJ1-2	TRBD1	TGCAGCGTTGAGGGGAACAGGGGTATCGACGGCTACACCTTC	CSVEGNRGIDGYTF
TRBV5-1	.	TRBJ2-7	.	TGCGCCAGCAGCCCAGGTCAGGTAACAATCTACGAGCAGTACTTC	CASSPGQVTIYEQYF
TRBV30	.	TRBJ1-6	.	TGTGCCTGGAGTGTCGGGGACAATAATTCACCCCTCCACTTT	CAWSVGDNNSPLHF
TRBV2	few	TRBJ2-3	.	TGTGCCAGCAGTGTGGGGGACGGGCAGTATTTT	CASSVGDGQYF
TRBV6-5	.	TRBJ2-7	.	TGTGCCAGCAGCCCGGGGATTTTAGGCTACGAGCAGTACTTC	CASSPGILGYEQYF
TRBV6-5	.	TRBJ1-1	.	TGTGCCAGCAGTTACTCGAGTCCCCAGTACACTGAAGCTTTCTTT	CASSYSSPQYTEAFF
TRBV5-1	.	TRBJ1-2	TRBD1	TGCGCCAGCAGCTTGGCCGGGACAGGCGGTGGCTACACCTTC	CASSLAGTGGGYTF
TRBV6-5	few	TRBJ1-5	.	TGTGCCAGCAGTTTAGACAGGATCCAGCCCCAGCATTTT	CASSLDRIQPQHF
TRBV30	.	TRBJ1-5	.	TGTGCCTGGAGTGTGACCGGGGATCAGCCCCAGCATTTT	CAWSVTGDQPQHF
TRBV27	once	TRBJ2-6	.	TGTGCCAGCCCTCGGCGCCCTGGGGCCAACGTCCTGACTTTC	CASPRRPGANVLTF
TRBV7-2	.	TRBJ2-5	.	TGTGCCAGCAGCTCTGATGGGTCCAGAGGGGAGACCCAGTACTTC	CASSSDGSRGETQYF
TRBV5-1	few	TRBJ2-1	TRBD2	TGCGCCAGCAGCTTATCGACTAGCCCTAACAATGAGCAGTTCTTC	CASSLSTSPNNEQFF
TRBV5-1	.	TRBJ1-2	TRBD1	TGCGCCAGCAGCTTGGCCGGACAGGGGTTTGATGGCTACACCTTC	CASSLAGQGFDGYTF
TRBV30	.	TRBJ1-1	TRBD1	TGTGCCTCCACCGACAGGGCGGCTGAAGCTTTCTTT	CASTDRAAEAFF
TRBV30	.	TRBJ2-1	.	TGTGCCTGGAGTAAAGGACGGACGCCGAGCTACAATGAGCAGTTCTTC	CAWSKGRTPSYNEQFF
TRBV9	.	TRBJ1-1	.	TGTGCCAGCAGCGTTCGCCCCACGGTGAACACTGAAGCTTTCTTT	CASSVRPTVNTEAFF
TRBV30	.	TRBJ2-5	.	TGTGCCTGGGGCAGACAAGAGACCCAGTACTTC	CAWGRQETQYF
TRBV7-2	.	TRBJ1-6	TRBD1	TGTGCCAGCTCTAACTTTGGGACAGTAGATTCACCCCTCCACTTT	CASSNFGTVDSPLHF
TRBV5-1	.	TRBJ1-2	.	TGCGCCAGCAGCTTGGACCCGGGGGTAAACTATGGCTACACCTTC	CASSLDPGVNYGYTF
TRBV27	.	TRBJ1-1	TRBD1	TGTGCCAGCAGGGGACAGTTCTCTGAAGCTTTCTTT	CASRGQFSEAFF
TRBV29-1	.	TRBJ1-2	.	TGCAGCGTTGAACGCAGGGAGTATGGCTACACCTTC	CSVERREYGYTF
TRBV18	.	TRBJ2-1	TRBD1	TGTGCCAGCTCACTTGGGACAGGGCGAAACAATGAGCAGTTCTTC	CASSLGTGRNNEQFF
TRBV4-1	.	TRBJ1-2	.	TGCGCCAGCAGACTCTCATTGCGGACAGAGGGCTCGAGGTATGGCTACACCTTC	CASRLSLRTEGSRYGYTF